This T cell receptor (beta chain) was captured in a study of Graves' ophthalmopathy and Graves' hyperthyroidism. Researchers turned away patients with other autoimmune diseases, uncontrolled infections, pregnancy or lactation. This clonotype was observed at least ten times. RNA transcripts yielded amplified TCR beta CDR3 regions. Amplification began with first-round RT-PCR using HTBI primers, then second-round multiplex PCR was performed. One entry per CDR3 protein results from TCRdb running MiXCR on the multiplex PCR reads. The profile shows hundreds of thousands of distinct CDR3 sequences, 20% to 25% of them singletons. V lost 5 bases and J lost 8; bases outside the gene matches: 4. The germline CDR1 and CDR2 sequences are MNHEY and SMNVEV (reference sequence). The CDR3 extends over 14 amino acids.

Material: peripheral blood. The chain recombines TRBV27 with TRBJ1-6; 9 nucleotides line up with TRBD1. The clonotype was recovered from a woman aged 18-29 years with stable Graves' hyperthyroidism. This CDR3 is CASSQTGGYSPLHF. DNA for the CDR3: TGTGCCAGCAGTCAGACAGGGGGGTATTCACCCCTCCACTTT.